Below are 12 T cell receptor beta chains sequenced from a single sample in a study of blood T cell repertoires in COVID-19. Sequencing used immunoSEQ multiplex PCR; TCRdb keeps in-frame clones, though not all of them. Of nearly 250,000 clones detected, 70% to 90% appear once; the ten largest clones hold about 9.1%. The sequencing input was PBMCs or T cells enriched from blood (not recorded which). All receptors derive from a woman aged 50 to 65 with acute COVID-19.

V gene TRBV5-1 combines with J gene TRBJ1-2, with TRBD1 matching over 10 bases. The germline V gene encodes CDR1 SGHRS and CDR2 YFSETQ. The CDR3 is made up of 15 amino acids. The V and J ends lost 2 bases and 6 bases, in that order; junction bases with no gene match: 7. The CDR3 spells CASSFLDRGRDGYTF. DNA for the CDR3: TGCGCCAGCAGCTTCCTGGACAGGGGGAGGGATGGCTACACCTTC.

The rearrangement links TRBV6-5 to TRBJ2-2; 9 bases agree with TRBD2. V gave up 4 bases and J gave up 2 bases; unmatched junction bases: 5. CDR1 MNHEY and CDR2 SVGAGI come from the germline V gene. The CDR3 length is 16 residues. The CDR3 DNA reads as TGTGCCAGCAGTTTAGCGGGGGCCGTTAACACCGGGGAGCTGTTTTTT. Its protein is CASSLAGAVNTGELFF.

The chain is built from TRBV5-4 and TRBJ2-5; 9 bases align to TRBD2. This CDR3 comprises 14 residues. The germline V gene has CDR1 SGHNT and CDR2 YYREEE (reference sequence). V dropped 4 bases and J dropped 3; count of bases not matched to a gene: 4. CDR3 sequence reads: CASSRSGGKETQYF. CDR3 nucleotides: TGTGCCAGCAGCCGTAGCGGGGGTAAAGAGACCCAGTACTTC.

V is TRBV9 and J is TRBJ2-7; TRBD1 matches at 10 bases. The germline V gene encodes CDR1 SGDLS and CDR2 YYNGEE. V shed 3 bases, J shed 3 bases, and the junction held 6 bases outside the gene matches. This CDR3 contains 15 residues. CDR3 in DNA: TGTGCCAGCAGCGCTGGACAGGGGGATGTCTACGAGCAGTACTTC. It codes for CASSAGQGDVYEQYF.

The rearrangement joins TRBV3-1 (or the pseudogene TRBV3-2) to TRBJ1-1; 10 bases agree with TRBD1. The CDR3 runs 16 residues. CDR1 and CDR2 (germline): LGHDT, YNNKEL (reference sequence). Germline trimming cut 0 bases from V and 8 bases from J; bases unmatched to any gene: 9. The CDR3 DNA sequence: TGTGCCAGCAGCCAAGATTCCGGGGACAGGGGATCAGAAGCTTTCTTT. Encoded protein: CASSQDSGDRGSEAFF.

V gene TRBV19 combines with J gene TRBJ1-1, with 10 bases fitting TRBD1. Germline values: CDR1 LNHDA, CDR2 SQIVND (reference sequence). This CDR3 comprises 15 residues. V was clipped by 3 bases and J by 11 bases; unmatched bases: 12. The CDR3 sequence is CASSISWGDRGTAFF. The CDR3 DNA reads as TGTGCCAGTAGTATCTCTTGGGGGGACAGGGGCACCGCTTTCTTT.

This chain joins TRBV5-6 and TRBJ1-6; TRBD1 is a possible D gene (6 bases). Looked up from germline, CDR1 is SGHDT and CDR2 is YYEEEE. V lost 0 bases and J lost 10, with 11 bases in between. There are 14 residues in the CDR3. The CDR3 DNA is TGTGCCAGCAGCTTGGTCCAGGGGAACTCACCCCTCCACTTT. It encodes CASSLVQGNSPLHF.

J is TRBJ2-7 and V is TRBV13, with TRBD2 identical over 11 bases. Germline CDR1 PRHDT, CDR2 FYEKMQ (reference sequence). The CDR3 extends over 15 amino acids. With V trimmed by 6 bases and J by 3 bases, 7 bases remained unmatched. DNA for the CDR3: TGTGCCAGCAGTCGATCTAGCGGGGGGTTCTACGAGCAGTACTTC. It translates to CASSRSSGGFYEQYF. The whole variable domain, remainder taken from reference TRBV13 and TRBJ2-7, is AAGVIQSPRHLIKEKRETATLKCYPIPRHDTVYWYQQGPGQDPQFLISFYEKMQSDKGSIPDRFSAQQFSDYHSELNMSSLELGDSALYFCASSRSSGGFYEQYFGPGTRLTVT.

This clone is a singleton in its sample. The chain has TRBV27 and TRBJ1-2; D unclear. The V gene lost 2 bases and the J gene lost 4 bases, with 11 bases spanning the gap. The germline V gene encodes CDR1 MNHEY and CDR2 SMNVEV (reference sequence). The CDR3 is 14 amino acids. The CDR3 sequence: CASSLIAGSYGYTF. In DNA form, the CDR3 reads TGTGCCAGCAGTTTAATCGCGGGTTCCTATGGCTACACCTTC.

The chain recombines TRBV28 with TRBJ1-1; D perhaps matches TRBD1 (5 bases). CDR1 MDHEN and CDR2 SYDVKM come from the germline V gene. V was cut by 10 bases and J by 5 bases, with 14 bases left in between. CDR3 length equals 12 residues. The CDR3 coding sequence is TGTGCCACCTGGGGGGAAGCGACTGAAGCTTTCTTT. Its protein is CATWGEATEAFF.

The rearrangement links TRBV19 to TRBJ1-6; 9 bases agree with TRBD1. Trimming took 0 bases from V and 8 from J; bases not matched to a gene: 2. The CDR3 runs to 15 residues. Germline V gene data show CDR1 as LNHDA and CDR2 as SQIVND (reference sequence). The CDR3 DNA sequence: TGTGCCAGTAGTATAGAACAGGGGGCTGATTCACCCCTCCACTTT. Its translation is CASSIEQGADSPLHF.

The chain uses TRBV15 and TRBJ1-5, with D hard to call. From germline, CDR1 is LNHNV and CDR2 YYDKDF (reference sequence). Trimming removed 0 bases at V and 0 bases at J, with 9 bases between. This CDR3 has 16 residues. The CDR3 is CATSRDYGNSNQPQHF. In DNA, the CDR3 is TGTGCCACCAGCAGAGATTACGGGAATAGCAATCAGCCCCAGCATTTT.